This TCR beta chain was retrieved from a study of blood T cell repertoires in COVID-19 (dated by TCRdb to the early 2020s). Notes on the research overall: Samples from collaborators originated in the United States, Italy and Spain and spanned both the acute and convalescent phases of COVID-19. The prospective study material was composed of cDNA or gDNA derived from T cells, B-cell-depleted T cells, or PBMCs. The dataset comprised deeply sampled blood TCRbeta repertoires from subjects exposed to, actively infected with, or recovered from COVID-19. The repertoires were released in a freely available public database meant as a resource for research on the immune response to SARS-CoV-2. Samples came from the ongoing ImmuneRACE study (first 160 participants) plus 1,254 subjects from 6 global collaborators. The sample metadata nearly always contained a de-identified subject ID, COVID-19 status, age in years and sex. Where available, HLA class I and class II types were obtained from metadata supplied by the sample provider rather than from assay-based typing.

TCRbeta CDR3 regions were amplified from genomic DNA using the immunoSEQ Assay, a bias-controlled multiplex PCR. For the original study's pipeline: The number of nucleated cells in each sample was estimated from the amplification of reference gene primers within the assay. Sequence reads were collapsed and filtered to measure the absolute abundance of every unique TCRbeta CDR3 rearrangement. For each sample, productive Simpson clonality was calculated as the square root of Simpson's diversity index across productive rearrangements. TCRdb retrieved this table from immuneACCESS and kept in-frame rearrangements only. Not all clones are present; in checked studies, unresolved V genes account for under half, and no reason is known for the remainder. Clonal size and the V and J genes are those of that table, whereas D and trimming came from the DNA. Here the sample has approximately 150,000 clones; about 91% occur a single time. Around 26% of the sample comes from the top ten.

About this clone: Its antigen has not been determined. Per-base qualities were not stored, and no clone one base away is much larger.

Each collaborating institution followed its own protocols to collect whole blood in K2EDTA tubes. For TCRbeta analysis, collaborators shipped samples in one of three forms: frozen whole blood, isolated PBMCs, or DNA extracted from either of those sample types. The paper's findings and limits, for the study overall: Clinical and demographic metadata were provided uncurated, with the amount varying by source and participant.

Source material: peripheral blood. The receptor was derived from a human donor in a cohort sampled during active COVID-19.

The CDR3 reads as follows: CASSPEGRPKIEKLFF. The DNA sequence follows: TGTGCCAGCAGTCCTGAGGGTCGCCCCAAAATAGAAAAACTGTTTTTT. The chain joins TRBV3-1 (or the pseudogene TRBV3-2) to TRBJ1-4, with the D gene too uncertain to name. The germline V gene (reference sequence) specifies LGHDT as CDR1 and YNNKEL as CDR2. Trimming at the junction amounts to 6 bases on V and 8 bases on J, and the germline ends lie 22 bases apart. The CDR3 sequence holds 16 residues, the cysteine and phenylalanine included. Just the 48-base CDR3 DNA is kept, in frame starting at base 1.